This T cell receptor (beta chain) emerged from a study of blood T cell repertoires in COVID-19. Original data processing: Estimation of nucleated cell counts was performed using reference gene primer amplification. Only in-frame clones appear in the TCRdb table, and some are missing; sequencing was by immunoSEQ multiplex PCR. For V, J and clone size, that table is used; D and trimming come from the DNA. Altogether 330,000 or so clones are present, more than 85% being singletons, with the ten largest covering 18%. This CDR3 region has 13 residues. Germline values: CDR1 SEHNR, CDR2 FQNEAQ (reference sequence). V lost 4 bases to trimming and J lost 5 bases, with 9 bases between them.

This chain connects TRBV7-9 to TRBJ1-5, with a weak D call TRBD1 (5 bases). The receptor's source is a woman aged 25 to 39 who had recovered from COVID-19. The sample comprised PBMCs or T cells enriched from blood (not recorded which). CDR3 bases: TGTGCCAGCAGCTCTCGGGGGGATCAGCCCCAGCATTTT. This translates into CASSSRGDQPQHF.